This TCR beta chain was sequenced in a study of CD8+ T cells in alopecia areata. As for the study in general: In an open-label trial, patients got 5 to 10 mg tofacitinib twice daily.

Investigators isolated RNA and reverse transcribed it into cDNA to act as the sequencing template. The method was immunoSEQ multiplex PCR; TCRdb's version includes in-frame clones alone and lacks a portion of them. The sample carries roughly 200,000 clones, 35% to 40% recorded once. With regard to this clone: Antigen specificity is unknown.

Points from the study as a whole: Among the cells sequenced in scalp samples are also the resident alphabeta T cells of normal skin.

This sample's treatment: oral pan-JAK inhibitor, 5-10 mg twice daily. The investigators collected lesional scalp punch biopsies and peripheral blood from alopecia areata patients. Looked up from germline, CDR1 is GTSNPN and CDR2 is SVGIG (reference sequence). V lost 1 base and J 7 bases, leaving 15 bases between the germline ends. The CDR3 extends over 14 amino acids. The input for sequencing was CD4+ T cells sorted from blood, taken between weeks 30 and 35, from a patient treated with tofacitinib. The chain recombines TRBV30 with TRBJ2-3; the D gene is possibly TRBD2 (6 bases). This TCR derives from a human donor with alopecia areata. The CDR3 sequence: CAWSAARRVNTQYF. CDR3 sequence (DNA): TGTGCCTGGAGTGCGGCCCGGAGGGTAAATACGCAGTATTTT.